The sequence of this T cell receptor beta chain was determined in a study of shared T cell receptors in the human thymus (dated by TCRdb to the early 2020s). Background on the whole study: The study examined how self-reactive, shared T-cell receptor alpha chains are generated in the human thymus.

Comment on this clone: Its target antigen remains unknown. There are no base qualities to consult, and no much larger clone falls within one base.

The library was prepared using the immunoSEQ multiplex PCR assay. TCRdb stores this immuneACCESS table with in-frame sequences only. Part of the clones is absent; in the studies checked, under half of the shortfall reflects unresolved V genes, and no reason is known for the rest. The sample records approximately 760,000 clones, 80% to 90% of which are singletons. The biggest ten clones account for around 0.0094% of the sample. The junction shows trimming of 0 bases on V and 6 bases on J, and the gene matches do not reach 13 bases of it. CDR1 and CDR2, per the germline V gene, are ENHRY and SYGVKD. From the cysteine through the phenylalanine, the CDR3 covers 18 amino acids. The only DNA kept is the CDR3, 54 bases in frame from the first base. Another study also made use of these data, one on human thymus T cells. As noted in the second study: The donors were immunologically healthy infants in Finland who had open corrective cardiac surgery for congenital heart defects. Thymus tissue was obtained as surgical resects removed during corrective cardiac surgery. Biased V and J gene segment usage appeared to be present in both thymic and peripheral blood repertoires. Highly overlapping thymic TCR repertoires among unrelated individuals were reported in the related research. The study used under 10 infant thymus samples plus four related peripheral blood samples to characterize TCR alpha and beta repertoires. Donor ages ranging from roughly 7 to 250 days were recorded, and about six male and a couple of female infants were included in the cohort. Thymocytes were mechanically released from the tissue and were stored as pellets of 10-30 million cells at -70 degrees C. Genomic DNA was extracted from frozen cell pellets with a QIAsymphony instrument. Using the immunoSEQ multiplex PCR assay, the TCRB and TCRAD loci were amplified from a standardized quantity of quality-controlled genomic DNA. The V(D)J region was spanned by amplicons of a length sufficient to cover the CDR3 and to identify V and J genes. Amplicon sequencing was performed on an Illumina platform through the commercial immunoSEQ service. Corrections for primer bias and sequencing errors followed previously described methods, while TCRAD and TCRB definitions were based on the IMGT database. immunoSEQ Analyzer 3.0 and VDJTools were used for repertoire analysis, which covered basic statistics, V/J segment usage, diversity estimates, rarefaction and pairwise overlap. Chao1, ChaoE, Efron-Thisted, Shannon and inverse Simpson indices were used to estimate diversity, which was also estimated on datasets down-sampled to the smallest sample. Repertoire overlap was determined by strict matching of CDR3 nucleotide sequence, V gene and J gene, and Jaccard-based multidimensional scaling clustering was applied. Thymus samples yielded on average roughly 800,000 unique TCRB clonotypes, compared with around 79,000 from blood samples.

Sequenced: thymocytes. The rearrangement combines TRBV10-3 with TRBJ2-1, with 8 middle bases fitting TRBD2. The receptor was isolated from a girl under three years old with a congenital heart defect. Donor details come from another sample of the same person, matched by shared clones. The sequence in DNA is TGTGCCATCAGTGAGTCAGGGCAGCGGGGGTCCTGGGCCAATGAGCAGTTCTTC. This sequence encodes CAISESGQRGSWANEQFF.